The sequence of this T cell receptor beta chain was determined in a study of blood T cell repertoires in COVID-19. Study-level background: Samples of COVID-19 (acute and convalescent) were obtained from the United States, Italy and Spain. PBMCs, B-cell-depleted T cells, or T cells provided the cDNA or gDNA that made up the material.

V shed 3 bases and J shed 8 bases, with 4 bases lying between them. Germline V gene lookup returns CDR1 LNHDA and CDR2 SQIVND (reference sequence). This CDR3 contains 11 residues. Here immunoSEQ multiplex PCR was the method, and the copy in TCRdb shows in-frame clones only, minus some. This sample has some 230,000 clones, with 70% to 90% found just once. The sample comprised peripheral blood. The rearrangement uses TRBV19 and TRBJ1-4, with unresolved D. This TCR came from a man aged 35 to 55 with acute or convalescent COVID-19. CDR3 region: CASSIAEKLFF. The CDR3 coding sequence is TGTGCCAGTAGTATCGCGGAAAAACTGTTTTTT.